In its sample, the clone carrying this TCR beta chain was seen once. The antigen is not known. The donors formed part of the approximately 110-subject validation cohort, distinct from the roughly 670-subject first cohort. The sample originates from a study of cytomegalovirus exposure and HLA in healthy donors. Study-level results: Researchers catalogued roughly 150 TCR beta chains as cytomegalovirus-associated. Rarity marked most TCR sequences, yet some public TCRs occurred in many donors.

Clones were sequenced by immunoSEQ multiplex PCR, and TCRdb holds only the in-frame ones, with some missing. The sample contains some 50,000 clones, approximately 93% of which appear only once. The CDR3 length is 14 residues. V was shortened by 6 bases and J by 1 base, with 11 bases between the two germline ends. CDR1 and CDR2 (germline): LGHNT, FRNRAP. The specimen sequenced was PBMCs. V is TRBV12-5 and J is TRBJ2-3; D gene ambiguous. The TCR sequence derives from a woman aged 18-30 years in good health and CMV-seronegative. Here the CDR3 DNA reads TGTGCTAGTGGCCCCCACGCGGGCACAGATACGCAGTATTTT. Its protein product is CASGPHAGTDTQYF.